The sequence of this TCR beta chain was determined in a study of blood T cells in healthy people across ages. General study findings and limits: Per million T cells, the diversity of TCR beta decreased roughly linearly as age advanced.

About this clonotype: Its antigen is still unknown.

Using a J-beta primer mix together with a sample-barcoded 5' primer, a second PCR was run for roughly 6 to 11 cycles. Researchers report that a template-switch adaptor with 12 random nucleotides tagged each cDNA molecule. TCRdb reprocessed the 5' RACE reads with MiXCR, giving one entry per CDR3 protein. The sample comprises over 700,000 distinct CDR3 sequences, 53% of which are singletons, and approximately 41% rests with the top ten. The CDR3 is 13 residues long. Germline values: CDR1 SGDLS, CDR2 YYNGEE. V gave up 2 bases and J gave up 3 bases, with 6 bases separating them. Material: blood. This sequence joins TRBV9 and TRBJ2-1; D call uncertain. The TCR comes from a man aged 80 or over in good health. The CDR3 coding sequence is TGTGCCAGCAGCGTTTACAACTACAATGAGCAGTTCTTC. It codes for CASSVYNYNEQFF.